This TCR beta chain originates from a study of blood T cell repertoires in COVID-19. Study-wide context: Spain, Italy and the United States supplied samples that represented acute and convalescent COVID-19. T cells, B-cell-depleted T cells, or PBMCs provided the cDNA or gDNA that served as material.

CDR3 length equals 14 residues. Trimming stripped 6 bases from V and 7 bases from J, with 15 bases between. Looked up from germline, CDR1 is MDHEN and CDR2 is SYDVKM. Methods used by the authors: Reference gene primer amplification gave nucleated cell count estimates. The assay was immunoSEQ multiplex PCR, and TCRdb's table has in-frame clones only and misses some. That table supplies the V and J calls and clone size; D and trimming were determined from the DNA. The sample yields approximately 200,000 clones, roughly nine tenths seen once. The genes are TRBV28 and TRBJ2-2; D unclear. Sequences were obtained from peripheral blood. This receptor was taken from a man between 25 and 39 years old with acute or convalescent COVID-19. CDR3 sequence reads: CASSESRVGGELFF. The DNA for the CDR3 is TGTGCCAGCAGCGAAAGCCGGGTGGGCGGGGAGCTGTTTTTT.